This TCR beta chain was retrieved from a study of blood T cell repertoires in COVID-19. CDR3 length equals 17 residues. Trimming removed 7 bases from V and 5 bases from J, with 23 bases in between. Germline CDR1 reads SNHLY; CDR2 reads FYNNEI. TCRdb keeps only in-frame clones here, not all; method: immunoSEQ multiplex PCR. Among 110,000 or so clones, about 85% were seen once, and the ten largest hold 4% to 5%. This clone has more than one count but fewer than ten. The source is a man aged 45-60 years with acute or convalescent COVID-19. The chain combines TRBV2 with TRBJ1-4; D ambiguous. What was sequenced was peripheral blood. The CDR3, as DNA: TGTGCCAGCACTGGCACAGAAGCGGTCCCCGGGAATGAAAAACTGTTTTTT. It codes for CASTGTEAVPGNEKLFF. Looking up the rest from reference TRBV2 and TRBJ1-4 gives the full variable domain: EPEVTQTPSHQVTQMGQEVILRCVPISNHLYFYWYRQILGQKVEFLVSFYNNEISEKSEIFDDQFSVERPDGSNFTLKIRSTKLEDSAMYFCASTGTEAVPGNEKLFFGSGTQLSVL.